This entry describes one T cell receptor beta chain. This specimen belongs to a study of blood T cell repertoires in COVID-19. This CDR3 spans 16 amino acids. The V gene's germline CDR1 is LGHDT and CDR2 YNNKEL (reference sequence). V was clipped by 4 bases and J by 5 bases; unmatched bases: 12. The protocol was immunoSEQ multiplex PCR, while the TCRdb copy is restricted to in-frame clones and leaves out a portion. This sample has some 150,000 clones; around 83% occur once, and the top ten carry less than 30%. The V gene is TRBV3-1 (or the pseudogene TRBV3-2), the J gene TRBJ1-1, with 8 bases fitting TRBD1. The sequence was collected from a woman aged 55 to 70 with acute or convalescent COVID-19. Material: peripheral blood. The CDR3 bases are TGTGCCAGCAGCCTCCCAGGGGGCTTAGGATATACTGAAGCTTTCTTT. This sequence encodes CASSLPGGLGYTEAFF.